This T cell receptor (beta chain) is from a study of cytomegalovirus exposure and HLA in healthy donors. PCR primers comprised 60 Vbeta and 13 Jbeta primers. TCRdb's table, derived via immunoSEQ multiplex PCR, lists solely in-frame clones and lacks some. This table has about 190,000 clones, roughly three quarters appearing once. Broader study findings: HLA alleles showed associations with fewer than 20,000 TCR beta sequences in a later analysis, at a 0.05 false discovery rate. The productive fraction for most TCR beta V segments was about 90% or about 30% in an earlier analysis.

This clone came up once. Its target is unknown. The germline V gene encodes CDR1 SGHRS and CDR2 YFSETQ. V lost 2 bases, J lost 4 bases, and 12 bases lay in between. The CDR3 runs to 14 residues. This sequence was found in a woman younger than 30 in good health and CMV-seronegative. The chain combines TRBV5-1 with TRBJ1-1; D gene ambiguous. Source material: PBMCs. The CDR3 loop is CASSFRPGVTEAFF. CDR3 in DNA: TGCGCCAGCAGCTTCAGGCCGGGAGTCACTGAAGCTTTCTTT.